The entry below gives a single T cell receptor beta chain sequence along with its context. Its antigen is not identified. CDR1 and CDR2 (germline): LNHDA, SQIVND (reference sequence). The CDR3 extends over 15 amino acids. With 6 bases clipped from V and 5 bases from J, the junction kept 5 bases outside the gene matches. The entry originates in a study of CD8 T cells in ankylosing spondylitis. With molecular barcodes, quantitative 5'-RACE was used to make the TCR beta libraries. TCRdb reprocessed the 5' RACE reads with MiXCR, giving one entry per CDR3 protein. The profile shows 290,000 or so distinct CDR3 sequences, about a fifth of them singletons. Study-wide points: Relatively rare in peripheral blood, disease-linked clones were also CD8+. A TCR beta motif of seven or eight highly homologous variants appeared characteristic of ankylosing spondylitis blood.

The J gene is TRBJ2-2, the V gene TRBV19, with 11 bases fitting TRBD2. This TCR was recovered from a female donor with ankylosing spondylitis or in good health (not recorded which). Specimen: blood, either unsorted or a sorted T cell fraction (not recorded which). The CDR3 sequence is CASSRGLAVTGELFF. The DNA for the CDR3 is TGTGCCAGTAGCCGGGGACTAGCGGTGACCGGGGAGCTGTTTTTT.